What follows are 28 T cell receptor beta chains derived from one specimen sequenced in a study of blood T cells in healthy people across ages. A J-beta primer mix and a sample-barcoded 5' primer were used in a second PCR of about 7 to 12 cycles. TCRdb used MiXCR to reprocess the 5' RACE reads, holding one entry per CDR3 protein. The sample records over 1,500,000 distinct CDR3 sequences, about 49% being singletons. The specimen was blood. The receptors come from a woman aged 40 to 50 in good health.

This clonotype was detected a few times. V and J are TRBV7-8 and TRBJ1-2, with 9 bases that match TRBD1. The germline CDR1 and CDR2 sequences are SGHVS and FQNEAQ. This CDR3 is 15 amino acids long. The ends lost 3 bases at V and 7 bases at J; junction bases unmatched: 9. The CDR3 loop is CASSFKTGTGLGYTF. DNA of the CDR3: TGTGCCAGCAGCTTCAAGACCGGGACAGGGCTTGGCTACACCTTC.

As for this clonotype: The junction differs from germline at one of its ends, possibly a read error. The chain recombines TRBV7-2 with TRBJ2-3; weak D call: TRBD2 (5 bases). The germline V gene has CDR1 SGHTA and CDR2 FQGNSA. This CDR3 is built from 14 residues. The CDR3: CVSSSAAGADTQYF. DNA of the CDR3: TGTGTCAGCAGCTCCGCTGCGGGTGCAGATACGCAGTATTTT.

The chain employs TRBV7-2 and TRBJ2-7; no clear D gene. Per the germline V gene, CDR1 is SGHTA and CDR2 is FQGNSA. The CDR3 sequence is 14 residues long. The germline V and J ends were trimmed by 5 bases and 4 bases, with 15 bases remaining between them. CDR3 region: CASSPGGLKYEQYF. The CDR3 DNA sequence: TGTGCCAGCAGCCCAGGCGGCTTAAAATACGAGCAGTACTTC.

The chain recombines TRBV28 with TRBJ2-7; 9 nucleotides agree with TRBD1. This CDR3 region has 15 residues. The V gene end was trimmed by 4 bases and the J gene end by 5 bases; junction bases not matched to a gene: 9. Per germline, CDR1 MDHEN and CDR2 SYDVKM. CDR3 in amino acids: CASSSPRGQGNEQYF. CDR3 sequence (DNA): TGTGCCAGCAGTTCCCCCCGGGGACAGGGAAACGAGCAGTACTTC.

The chain combines TRBV29-1 with TRBJ1-4; no definite D call. Germline CDR1 reads SQVTM; CDR2 reads ANQGSEA. The ends were cut back, 3 bases at V and 6 bases at J, with 14 bases in the middle. This CDR3 is built from 14 residues. As DNA, the CDR3 is TGCAGCGTTGATCCCAGGAGTCAAGATGAAAAACTGTTTTTT. It codes for CSVDPRSQDEKLFF. Combining the CDR3 with reference TRBV29-1 and TRBJ1-4 gives the whole variable domain SAVISQKPSRDICQRGTSLTIQCQVDSQVTMMFWYRQQPGQSLTLIATANQGSEATYESGFVIDKFPISRPNLTFSTLTVSNMSPEDSSIYLCSVDPRSQDEKLFFGSGTQLSVL.

The chain carries TRBV24-1 and TRBJ2-1, with a tentative D call TRBD2 (6 bases). This CDR3 is 14 amino acids long. V shed 3 bases and J shed 3 bases, with 8 bases lying between them. Germline CDR1 and CDR2: KGHDR and SFDVKD. In DNA, the CDR3 is TGTGCCACCAGTGATCCCGGGGGCTACAATGAGCAGTTCTTC. Translation gives CATSDPGGYNEQFF.

This clonotype was picked up a small number of times. The chain couples TRBV3-1 to TRBJ2-7; D is unresolved. This CDR3 comprises 16 residues. Germline CDR1 reads LGHDT; CDR2 reads YNNKEL (reference sequence). Between the trimmed V and J ends, which lost 2 bases and 4 bases, there was a span of 18 bases. The chain's CDR3 is CASSQWSRSEFYEQYF. The CDR3 DNA reads TGTGCCAGCAGCCAATGGTCCCGATCGGAGTTTTACGAGCAGTACTTC.

This clonotype was observed a few times. J is TRBJ1-2 and V is TRBV7-2; no firm D call. Per germline, CDR1 SGHTA and CDR2 FQGNSA. Trimming pared 4 bases from V and 4 bases from J, leaving 16 bases between. The CDR3 loop spans 15 amino acids. The CDR3 here is CASSSASFPAYGYTF. CDR3 DNA sequence: TGTGCCAGCAGCTCAGCTAGCTTTCCCGCCTATGGCTACACCTTC.

The chain combines TRBV28 with TRBJ2-4; 9 positions agree with TRBD2. The better agreement between TRBJ2-5 and the DNA end casts doubt on the J call. The CDR3 sequence is 15 residues long. Looked up from germline, CDR1 is MDHEN and CDR2 is SYDVKM. The CDR3 sequence is CASNLGSGGQETQYF. The CDR3 DNA reads as TGTGCCAGCAACTTAGGTAGCGGGGGCCAAGAGACCCAGTACTTC.

This clonotype was counted only a few times. The V gene is TRBV6-5, the J gene TRBJ2-1, with D possibly matching TRBD1 (6 bases). Trimming shortened V by 6 bases and J by 8 bases, and 20 bases separated the two germline ends. Germline CDR1 is MNHEY and CDR2 is SVGAGI. The CDR3 covers 15 residues. Here the CDR3 DNA reads TGTGCCAGCAGGCCGCACCTACCCTCAGGGGATGAGCAGTTCTTC. Residues: CASRPHLPSGDEQFF.

The rearrangement joins TRBV7-9 to TRBJ1-1; perhaps TRBD1 as D (5 bases). Germline V gives CDR1 SEHNR, CDR2 FQNEAQ (reference sequence). The CDR3 has 12 residues. V gave up 5 bases and J gave up 10 bases, with 14 bases separating them. The chain's CDR3 is CASSQNQGSAFF. The CDR3 DNA reads as TGTGCCAGCAGCCAAAACCAGGGTTCAGCTTTCTTT.

The chain uses TRBV6-2 or TRBV6-3 and TRBJ2-5; 9 bases align to TRBD2. Germline V gives CDR1 MNHEY, CDR2 SVGEGT. The V gene end was trimmed by 4 bases and the J gene end by 13 bases; junction bases not matched to a gene: 16. The CDR3 runs to 15 residues. CDR3 residues: CASSSGTSRVNERYF. The CDR3, as DNA: TGTGCCAGCAGTTCCGGGACTAGCAGAGTCAATGAGCGGTACTTC.

V is TRBV29-1 and J is TRBJ1-1; TRBD1 matches at 8 bases. Germline CDR1 SQVTM, CDR2 ANQGSEA. Unmatched junction bases numbered 6, after V lost 6 bases and J lost 0 bases. The length of the CDR3 is 14 residues. CDR3 DNA: TGCAGCGTGACGGACAGGGCTCTGAACACTGAAGCTTTCTTT. Its translation is CSVTDRALNTEAFF. The entire variable domain, with the rest obtained from reference TRBV29-1 and TRBJ1-1, is as follows: SAVISQKPSRDICQRGTSLTIQCQVDSQVTMMFWYRQQPGQSLTLIATANQGSEATYESGFVIDKFPISRPNLTFSTLTVSNMSPEDSSIYLCSVTDRALNTEAFFGQGTRLTVV.

The rearrangement links TRBV9 to TRBJ2-3; D is perhaps TRBD2 (5 bases). Germline-derived CDR1 and CDR2 are SGDLS and YYNGEE. V was clipped by 2 bases and J by 5 bases, with 18 bases between them. This CDR3 is built from 16 residues. The CDR3 DNA is TGTGCCAGCAGCGTGTCGGCTAGCCGATCTATAGATACGCAGTATTTT. This gives the protein CASSVSASRSIDTQYF.

The CDR3 nucleotides read TGTGCCAGCAGTCCCTTAGACAGGGGGCTTGTTGGCTACACCTTC. Translation gives CASSPLDRGLVGYTF. The chain carries TRBV6-5 and TRBJ1-2; 10 positions agree with TRBD1. V shed 5 bases, J shed 7 bases, and the junction held 10 bases outside the gene matches. Germline CDR1 and CDR2: MNHEY and SVGAGI. The CDR3 runs to 15 residues.

This clonotype turned up a few times. This rearrangement joins TRBV20-1 to TRBJ2-4, with TRBD1 matching over 7 bases. V was pared by 7 bases and J by 4 bases, with 7 bases of the junction left unmatched. This CDR3 is 13 amino acids long. Germline loops: CDR1 DFQATT, CDR2 SNEGSKA (reference sequence). The CDR3 sequence is CSVGTVGKNIQYF. CDR3 DNA: TGCAGTGTTGGGACAGTGGGGAAAAACATTCAGTACTTC.

The chain is built from TRBV4-3 and TRBJ2-3, with TRBD2 matching 9 bases. The V gene's germline CDR1 is LGHNA and CDR2 YSLEER. V lost 0 bases to trimming and J lost 1 base; unmatched junction nucleotides: 2. CDR3 length: 16 residues. For the CDR3, the DNA is TGCGCCAGCAGCCAAGATCCTAGCGGGGGCACAGATACGCAGTATTTT. Protein sequence: CASSQDPSGGTDTQYF.

This clonotype was seen a few times. The V gene is TRBV28, the J gene TRBJ2-7; D not certain. This CDR3 region has 11 residues. The germline V and J ends were trimmed by 2 bases and 7 bases, with 6 bases remaining between them. Germline V CDR1 and CDR2: MDHEN, SYDVKM. The CDR3 loop is CASSLLAEQYF. CDR3 sequence (DNA): TGTGCCAGCAGTTTACTGGCAGAGCAGTACTTC.

This chain uses TRBV28 with TRBJ2-5; D unresolved. This CDR3 spans 17 amino acids. Germline V gene sequence: CDR1 MDHEN, CDR2 SYDVKM. The V and J ends lost 5 bases and 7 bases respectively, with 26 bases between them. The chain's CDR3 is CASSPGRLSSASWTQYF. CDR3 DNA sequence: TGTGCCAGCAGTCCGGGCCGTCTTTCATCGGCATCGTGGACCCAGTACTTC.

The chain joins TRBV24-1 to TRBJ2-5; D is uncertain. The CDR3 spans 14 residues. In germline, CDR1 is KGHDR, CDR2 SFDVKD. V lost 4 bases, J lost 0 bases, and 8 bases lay in between. The CDR3 spells CATSEVGYQETQYF. CDR3 nucleotide sequence: TGTGCCACCAGTGAAGTCGGTTACCAAGAGACCCAGTACTTC.

The rearrangement links TRBV28 to TRBJ2-7, with a tentative D call TRBD1 (5 bases). Looked up from germline, CDR1 is MDHEN and CDR2 is SYDVKM. Trimming removed 5 bases from V and 9 bases from J, with 17 bases in between. This CDR3 comprises 13 residues. The CDR3 sequence is CASSPPGRVGQYF. CDR3 DNA: TGTGCCAGCAGTCCCCCTGGCAGGGTAGGGCAGTACTTC.

V is TRBV11-2 and J is TRBJ2-3; D gene unclear. Trimming pared 3 bases from V and 4 bases from J, leaving 8 bases between. The germline gives CDR1 SGHAT, CDR2 FQNNGV. CDR3 length: 13 residues. The CDR3 bases are TGTGCCAGCAGCTTTCAGGCGGCAGATACGCAGTATTTT. Amino acids: CASSFQAADTQYF. The variable domain in full, completed from reference TRBV11-2 and TRBJ2-3, reads EAGVAQSPRYKIIEKRQSVAFWCNPISGHATLYWYQQILGQGPKLLIQFQNNGVVDDSQLPKDRFSAERLKGVDSTLKIQPAKLEDSAVYLCASSFQAADTQYFGPGTRLTVL.

The chain carries TRBV6-2 or TRBV6-3 and TRBJ2-3, with D tentatively TRBD1 (5 bases). The V end was cut by 8 bases, the J end by 0 bases, with 9 bases between. The CDR3 contains 13 residues. Germline V lookup: CDR1 MNHEY, CDR2 SVGEGT. The DNA for the CDR3 is TGTGCCAGCGACAGATCTAGCACAGATACGCAGTATTTT. It yields the protein CASDRSSTDTQYF.

This clonotype was counted a few times. The V gene is TRBV12-3 or TRBV12-4, the J gene TRBJ1-2; D is uncertain. This CDR3 spans 14 amino acids. Trimming took 7 bases from V and 2 from J, leaving 14 bases between them. CDR3 nucleotides: TGTGCCAGCACCTTAGGAGGCCCCAACTATGGCTACACCTTC. It translates to CASTLGGPNYGYTF.

About this clonotype: The germline gene is not matched at one end of the junction; a read error may be the cause. The chain has TRBV20-1 and TRBJ1-1, with D possibly TRBD1 on 5 matching bases. CDR1 is DFQATT and CDR2 is SNEGSKA in the germline V gene (reference sequence). CDR3 length equals 12 residues. For the CDR3, the DNA is TGCAGTGCTAATACGGGGGGGACTGAAACTTTCTTT. Translating gives CSANTGGTETFF.

This clonotype was counted once. This chain connects TRBV29-1 to TRBJ2-5; 13 bases are shared with TRBD2. This CDR3 has 18 amino acids. V was clipped by 3 bases and J by 4 bases; unmatched bases: 14. Germline CDR1 and CDR2: SQVTM and ANQGSEA. The CDR3 DNA follows: TGCAGCGTTGATATAGGACTAGCGGGGGACGGGGGTGGAGAGACCCAGTACTTC. Protein product: CSVDIGLAGDGGGETQYF.

The CDR3 DNA is TGTGCCAGCACACCAGGCGGGGGGCTCTGGCAAGAGACCCAGTTCTTC. Amino acid sequence: CASTPGGGLWQETQFF. The chain is built from TRBV12-3 or TRBV12-4 and TRBJ2-1; 8 bases are shared with TRBD2. V was pared by 7 bases and J by 13 bases, with 21 bases of the junction left unmatched. This CDR3 is 16 amino acids long.

The gene calls are TRBV2 and TRBJ1-2; the D gene is possibly TRBD1 (5 bases). The CDR3 is 13 residues long. V was pared by 3 bases and J by 8 bases, with 13 bases between. Germline V gene data show CDR1 as SNHLY and CDR2 as FYNNEI. In nucleotides, the CDR3 is TGTGCCAGCAGTGAGTCGGGGCTAAGCGGCTACACCTTC. It is translated as CASSESGLSGYTF. The full variable domain, with the rest looked up from reference TRBV2 and TRBJ1-2, is EPEVTQTPSHQVTQMGQEVILRCVPISNHLYFYWYRQILGQKVEFLVSFYNNEISEKSEIFDDQFSVERPDGSNFTLKIRSTKLEDSAMYFCASSESGLSGYTFGSGTRLTVV.